The 28 T cell receptor beta chains reported below all come from one sample, sequenced in a study of blood T cell repertoires in COVID-19. Measured with immunoSEQ multiplex PCR; TCRdb has only the in-frame clones, and not every one. The data contain 90,000 to 120,000 clones, around 86% of them singletons. The sequenced sample consisted of peripheral blood. These receptors were taken from a man aged 45 to 65 with acute or convalescent COVID-19.

The V call is TRBV21-1, the J call TRBJ2-3; whether TRBD2, the table's D call, matches the DNA was not checked. TRBV21-1 is a pseudogene locus. The CDR3 extends over 14 amino acids. CDR3 loop: CASSKGADTDTQYF. In DNA, the CDR3 is TGTGCCAGCAGCAAAGGAGCGGACACAGATACGCAGTATTTT.

This chain links TRBV11-2 with TRBJ2-1; D unclear. Germline values: CDR1 SGHAT, CDR2 FQNNGV. This CDR3 spans 13 amino acids. Trimming took 5 bases from V and 3 from J, leaving 8 bases between them. The CDR3 is CASSRTDYNEQFF. The CDR3 nucleotides read TGTGCCAGCAGCCGTACAGACTACAATGAGCAGTTCTTC.

J is TRBJ2-7 and V is TRBV5-1; possibly TRBD2 for D (5 bases). This CDR3 has 14 amino acids. V shed 0 bases and J shed 3 bases, with 10 bases lying between them. In germline, CDR1 is SGHRS, CDR2 YFSETQ. The CDR3 bases are TGCGCCAGCAGCTTGGCAGGACTTTTCTACGAGCAGTACTTC. Encoded protein: CASSLAGLFYEQYF.

V usage is TRBV30 and J usage is TRBJ1-5; 10 positions match TRBD1. Trimming removed 1 base from V and 4 bases from J; junction bases left unmatched: 1. This CDR3 region has 14 residues. In germline, CDR1 is GTSNPN, CDR2 SVGIG (reference sequence). Here the CDR3 DNA reads TGTGCCTGGAGTGGGGGACAGGGGAATCAGCCCCAGCATTTT. It yields the protein CAWSGGQGNQPQHF.

A single count supports this clone. The V call is TRBV4-1, the J call TRBJ2-3, with D perhaps matching TRBD2 (5 bases). Trimming pared 4 bases from V and 5 bases from J, leaving 10 bases between. In germline, CDR1 is MGHRA, CDR2 YSYEKL. The CDR3 totals 13 residues. CDR3 in DNA: TGCGCCAGCAGCCTAAGGGCGGGAGATACGCAGTATTTT. It codes for CASSLRAGDTQYF.

The chain joins TRBV6-1 to TRBJ2-5; TRBD1 matches 10 bases. This CDR3 spans 15 amino acids. Per the germline V gene, CDR1 is MNHNS and CDR2 is SASEGT. Trimming cost V 3 bases and J 2 bases; bases outside gene matches: 3. The CDR3 region has the DNA TGTGCCAGCAGTGACGACAGGGGGCGGCAAGAGACCCAGTACTTC. It codes for CASSDDRGRQETQYF.

This rearrangement joins TRBV7-9 to TRBJ1-2, with D maybe TRBD1 (5 bases). CDR1 and CDR2 (germline): SEHNR, FQNEAQ (reference sequence). This CDR3 is 14 amino acids long. The ends were cut back, 0 bases at V and 4 bases at J, with 9 bases in the middle. CDR3 nucleotide sequence: TGTGCCAGCAGCTTAGCTGGGGGGTCCTATGGCTACACCTTC. It specifies CASSLAGGSYGYTF.

This clone was recorded a few times. V usage is TRBV24-1 and J usage is TRBJ2-1; maybe TRBD1 (7 bases). The V gene lost 9 bases and the J gene lost 5 bases, with 19 bases spanning the gap. This CDR3 contains 15 residues. Germline V gene data show CDR1 as KGHDR and CDR2 as SFDVKD. The CDR3 spells CATGSDRPGDNEQFF. In DNA form, the CDR3 reads TGTGCCACCGGATCGGACAGGCCGGGAGACAATGAGCAGTTCTTC.

The chain is built from TRBV7-9 and TRBJ1-5, with 12 positions matching TRBD1. Germline V CDR1 and CDR2: SEHNR, FQNEAQ (reference sequence). Trimming at V came to 3 bases and at J to 6 bases, leaving 3 bases not matched to a gene. This CDR3 has 15 amino acids. The CDR3 nucleotides read TGTGCCAGCAGCTTTGGGACAGGGGGCCCTCAGCCCCAGCATTTT. It encodes CASSFGTGGPQPQHF.

This clone was found once. Other DNA sequences in the same sample also yield this CDR3. The V gene is TRBV6-5, the J gene TRBJ1-5; 7 bases match TRBD1. CDR3 length equals 16 residues. Germline V gene sequence: CDR1 MNHEY, CDR2 SVGAGI. Trimming cost V 0 bases and J 2 bases; bases outside gene matches: 4. DNA for the CDR3: TGTGCCAGCAGTTACTCGAGACAGGGTGGCAATCAGCCCCAGCATTTT. Translating gives CASSYSRQGGNQPQHF.

The chain combines TRBV30 with TRBJ2-2; D may be TRBD1 (7 bases). V was shortened by 7 bases and J by 4 bases, with 19 bases between the two germline ends. The CDR3 spans 15 residues. Germline loops: CDR1 GTSNPN, CDR2 SVGIG (reference sequence). CDR3: CASDSGRGTTGELFF. For the CDR3, the DNA is TGTGCCTCAGATAGCGGCAGGGGGACCACCGGGGAGCTGTTTTTT. The full variable domain, rest sourced from reference TRBV30 and TRBJ2-2, is SQTIHQWPATLVQPVGSPLSLECTVEGTSNPNLYWYRQAAGRGLQLLFYSVGIGQISSEVPQNLSASRPQDRQFILSSKKLLLSDSGFYLCASDSGRGTTGELFFGEGSRLTVL.

This clone has just one count. This chain connects TRBV14 to TRBJ2-5; 7 nucleotides match TRBD1. The CDR3 extends over 15 amino acids. V was pared by 2 bases and J by 2 bases, with 5 bases of the junction left unmatched. Germline assignment: CDR1 SGHDN and CDR2 FVKESK. The DNA of the CDR3 is TGTGCCAGCAGCCAAAGGGGGCTTAGGCAAGAGACCCAGTACTTC. This translates into CASSQRGLRQETQYF.

This clone was observed a handful of times. The chain recombines TRBV10-3 with TRBJ1-1, with a tentative D call TRBD1 (5 bases). The V gene's germline CDR1 is ENHRY and CDR2 SYGVKD. V dropped 8 bases and J dropped 5 bases, with 18 bases sitting between them. There are 14 residues in the CDR3. The CDR3 coding sequence is TGTGCCATCGGATGGGGGGGGAAGGGAACTGAAGCTTTCTTT. This translates into CAIGWGGKGTEAFF.

The chain recombines TRBV2 with TRBJ2-3; 8 nucleotides line up with TRBD2. The V and J ends lost 4 bases and 3 bases, in that order; junction bases with no gene match: 6. In germline, CDR1 is SNHLY, CDR2 FYNNEI. The CDR3 extends over 15 amino acids. The DNA of the CDR3 is TGTGCCAGCAGTGTAACGGGAGGGTATACAGATACGCAGTATTTT. Translated, it gives CASSVTGGYTDTQYF. The variable domain in full, completed from reference TRBV2 and TRBJ2-3, reads EPEVTQTPSHQVTQMGQEVILRCVPISNHLYFYWYRQILGQKVEFLVSFYNNEISEKSEIFDDQFSVERPDGSNFTLKIRSTKLEDSAMYFCASSVTGGYTDTQYFGPGTRLTVL.

This rearrangement joins TRBV5-1 to TRBJ2-3, with D tentatively TRBD2 (5 bases). Trimming cost V 6 bases and J 3 bases, with 14 bases left between them. Germline V gene data show CDR1 as SGHRS and CDR2 as YFSETQ. This CDR3 has 14 amino acids. The CDR3 sequence: CASTFGGRTDTQYF. The CDR3, as DNA: TGCGCCAGCACTTTCGGAGGAAGGACAGATACGCAGTATTTT. The full variable domain, in which reference TRBV5-1 and TRBJ2-3 provide the parts outside the CDR3, is KAGVTQTPRYLIKTRGQQVTLSCSPISGHRSVSWYQQTPGQGLQFLFEYFSETQRNKGNFPGRFSGRQFSNSRSEMNVSTLELGDSALYLCASTFGGRTDTQYFGPGTRLTVL.

The chain joins TRBV13 to TRBJ2-1; 10 positions match TRBD2. The CDR3 consists of 17 residues. Per the germline V gene, CDR1 is PRHDT and CDR2 is FYEKMQ (reference sequence). The trim removed 3 bases at V and 6 bases at J, leaving 11 bases unmatched. In DNA, the CDR3 is TGTGCCAGCAGCTTCCTAGCGGGAGAGGGCTGGGGCAATGAGCAGTTCTTC. This codes for CASSFLAGEGWGNEQFF.

This clone showed up just a few times. This chain uses TRBV2 with TRBJ2-2; 12 nucleotides agree with TRBD2. The CDR3 runs 16 residues. V lost 7 bases to trimming and J lost 4 bases; unmatched junction nucleotides: 7. Germline CDR1 and CDR2: SNHLY and FYNNEI. CDR3: CASMASGRAITGELFF. CDR3 nucleotide sequence: TGTGCCAGCATGGCTAGCGGGAGGGCCATCACCGGGGAGCTGTTTTTT. The whole variable domain, filled in from reference TRBV2 and TRBJ2-2, reads EPEVTQTPSHQVTQMGQEVILRCVPISNHLYFYWYRQILGQKVEFLVSFYNNEISEKSEIFDDQFSVERPDGSNFTLKIRSTKLEDSAMYFCASMASGRAITGELFFGEGSRLTVL.

There are a few counts of this clone. The V gene is TRBV10-3, the J gene TRBJ2-7; tentatively, D is TRBD2 (7 bases). The CDR3 loop spans 16 amino acids. Germline-derived CDR1 and CDR2 are ENHRY and SYGVKD. V was cut by 2 bases and J by 0 bases, with 14 bases left in between. CDR3: CAISEGPGEGSYEQYF. The CDR3 coding sequence is TGTGCCATCAGTGAGGGCCCAGGGGAGGGCTCCTACGAGCAGTACTTC.

This clone was recorded once. The rearrangement links TRBV6-2 or TRBV6-3 to TRBJ2-3; TRBD2 agrees at 10 bases. The germline V gene encodes CDR1 MNHEY and CDR2 SVGEGT. The CDR3 consists of 17 residues. V lost 5 bases, J lost 0 bases, and 8 bases stayed unmatched. This chain's CDR3 is CASSTLQREGSTDTQYF. CDR3 DNA sequence: TGTGCCAGCAGTACCCTACAGCGGGAGGGAAGCACAGATACGCAGTATTTT.

V and J are TRBV7-9 and TRBJ2-1, with 9 bases that match TRBD2. The CDR3 has 15 amino acids. Germline V gene data show CDR1 as SEHNR and CDR2 as FQNEAQ (reference sequence). V dropped 5 bases and J dropped 6; count of bases not matched to a gene: 8. For the CDR3, the DNA is TGTGCCAGCAGCCCCCCGGGACTAGCAGTCAATGAGCAGTTCTTC. Amino acid sequence: CASSPPGLAVNEQFF.

The chain couples TRBV20-1 to TRBJ2-4; 11 bases fit TRBD2. Losses at the gene ends were 6 bases for V and 8 bases for J; bases not matched to a gene: 9. This CDR3 region has 14 residues. The V gene's germline CDR1 is DFQATT and CDR2 SNEGSKA (reference sequence). The CDR3 loop reads CSASVTSGSDIQYF. For the CDR3, the DNA is TGCAGTGCCAGTGTTACTAGCGGGAGTGACATTCAGTACTTC.

V is TRBV9 and J is TRBJ2-1, with 9 bases aligning to TRBD1. The germline CDR1 and CDR2 sequences are SGDLS and YYNGEE. The CDR3 has 16 amino acids. The junction had 12 bases not matched to a gene; V was cut back by 4 bases and J by 7 bases. CDR3 nucleotides: TGTGCCAGCAGCACAAGGGGAGGGACAGGGCGAAATGAGCAGTTCTTC. As protein: CASSTRGGTGRNEQFF.

The chain couples TRBV30 to TRBJ2-7; TRBD1 agrees at 8 bases. J gave up 6 bases and V 1 base, and 5 bases lay outside the gene matches. This CDR3 has 13 residues. Germline CDR1 GTSNPN, CDR2 SVGIG (reference sequence). CDR3 coding DNA: TGTGCCTGGAGTGGGACAGGGATTACCGAGCAGTACTTC. It translates to CAWSGTGITEQYF.

The genes are TRBV6-1 and TRBJ2-3; the D is unclear. From germline, CDR1 is MNHNS and CDR2 SASEGT. Trimming stripped 4 bases from V and 0 bases from J, with 14 bases between. The CDR3 is 16 amino acids. The CDR3 is CASSVSRITSTDTQYF. The CDR3 region has the DNA TGTGCCAGCAGTGTATCCAGGATTACAAGCACAGATACGCAGTATTTT.

The chain links TRBV28 to TRBJ2-5; tentative D call: TRBD2 (6 bases). With 6 bases removed from V and 4 bases from J, the gap between germline ends came to 15 bases. Germline V CDR1 and CDR2: MDHEN, SYDVKM. The CDR3 covers 14 residues. CDR3 DNA sequence: TGTGCCAGCAGATTGGGGGGTTTAGGAGAGACCCAGTACTTC. This sequence encodes CASRLGGLGETQYF.

The V call is TRBV3-1 (or the pseudogene TRBV3-2), the J call TRBJ1-3, with TRBD1 as a possible D gene (6 bases). V was cut by 4 bases and J by 4 bases, with 8 bases left in between. Looked up from germline, CDR1 is LGHDT and CDR2 is YNNKEL (reference sequence). The length of the CDR3 is 13 residues. As DNA, the CDR3 is TGTGCCAGCAGCCGGACAGACGGAAACACCATATATTTT. Translated: CASSRTDGNTIYF.

The gene calls are TRBV5-4 and TRBJ2-6, with 12 nucleotides matching TRBD1. CDR3 length equals 18 residues. Per germline, CDR1 SGHNT and CDR2 YYREEE (reference sequence). Unmatched junction bases numbered 8, after V lost 3 bases and J lost 4 bases. DNA of the CDR3: TGTGCCAGCAGCTCCCGGGACAGGGGGCGAAACGGGGCCAACGTCCTGACTTTC. Translated, it gives CASSSRDRGRNGANVLTF.

The V gene is TRBV28, the J gene TRBJ2-5; D is perhaps TRBD2 (5 bases). The germline gives CDR1 MDHEN, CDR2 SYDVKM. Between the trimmed V and J ends, which lost 5 bases and 1 base, there was a span of 14 bases. This CDR3 has 15 amino acids. CDR3 protein: CASSPIGSFQETQYF. CDR3 bases: TGTGCCAGCAGTCCCATTGGGAGCTTCCAAGAGACCCAGTACTTC.